This T cell receptor beta chain is from a study of T-cell memory formation after mild COVID-19. Across the whole study: The TCR clusters were mostly specific to one donor. Regarding the study as a whole: Contracting clones, day 15 to 85, had balanced CD4/CD8, and later expanders favored CD4+. Of the contracting clones, CD4+ ones lay mainly in CM and EM, and CD8+ ones in EMRA.

Using constant-segment primers, 5'RACE produced TCR alpha and TCR beta cDNA libraries carrying sample barcodes and UMIs. From the 5' RACE reads, TCRdb called clonotypes with MiXCR, one entry per CDR3 protein. The sample shows fewer than 350,000 distinct CDR3 sequences, about a sixth of them seen only once. Trimming pared 3 bases from V and 7 bases from J, leaving 15 bases between. The V gene's germline CDR1 is MNHNS and CDR2 SASEGT. This CDR3 spans 14 amino acids. Note on this clonotype: Antigen unknown.

Sequencing input: PBMCs or a T cell subset sorted from them (not recorded which). The chain couples TRBV6-1 to TRBJ1-2; maybe TRBD1 (5 bases). The clonotype comes from a man in his late teens or twenties who had mild COVID-19 (a few samples of this study predate the infection). Cell type and time point are not known. CDR3: CASSERPWGGGYTF. CDR3 bases: TGTGCCAGCAGTGAGAGGCCGTGGGGGGGTGGCTACACCTTC.